This entry lists 29 T cell receptor beta chains sequenced from one sample in a study of lymphopenia after photon versus proton radiotherapy. The table came from immunoSEQ multiplex PCR; TCRdb's copy has only in-frame clones and leaves some out. The table has some 20,000 clones, about 88% seen once. Specimen: peripheral blood, collected from a patient treated with proton-based radiotherapy. These receptors originate from a man between 70 and 80 years old with pancreatic cancer.

The rearrangement joins TRBV7-9 to TRBJ2-2; no definite D call. The V gene lost 6 bases and the J gene lost 2 bases, with 13 bases spanning the gap. CDR1 SEHNR and CDR2 FQNEAQ come from the germline V gene (reference sequence). This CDR3 comprises 15 residues. Here the CDR3 reads CASSLDGVNTGELFF. The CDR3 coding sequence is TGTGCCAGCAGTCTCGACGGTGTTAACACCGGGGAGCTGTTTTTT.

In this sample, this clone turned up a few times. The chain joins TRBV5-1 to TRBJ2-1, with 7 positions matching TRBD2. Germline V CDR1 and CDR2: SGHRS, YFSETQ. V lost 1 base, J lost 9 bases, and 7 bases stayed unmatched. CDR3 length equals 14 residues. The CDR3 spells CASSLFAGVREQFF. CDR3 in DNA: TGCGCCAGCAGCTTGTTCGCGGGAGTCCGTGAGCAGTTCTTC. The full variable domain, rest sourced from reference TRBV5-1 and TRBJ2-1, is KAGVTQTPRYLIKTRGQQVTLSCSPISGHRSVSWYQQTPGQGLQFLFEYFSETQRNKGNFPGRFSGRQFSNSRSEMNVSTLELGDSALYLCASSLFAGVREQFFGPGTRLTVL.

This rearrangement joins TRBV11-2 to TRBJ1-2; perhaps TRBD1 as D (6 bases). Germline V gene data show CDR1 as SGHAT and CDR2 as FQNNGV. The V and J ends lost 5 bases and 8 bases respectively, with 21 bases between them. CDR3 size: 15 residues. The CDR3 DNA reads as TGTGCCAGCAGCGCCCTTGGGGGGGGCGCCGCCGGCTACACCTTC. It encodes CASSALGGGAAGYTF.

The chain employs TRBV7-2 and TRBJ1-3, with D perhaps TRBD1 (5 bases). V was cut by 4 bases and J by 4 bases, with 14 bases left in between. From germline, CDR1 is SGHTA and CDR2 FQGNSA. The CDR3 contains 15 residues. This CDR3 is CASSSFQGSGNTIYF. CDR3 DNA: TGTGCCAGCAGCTCCTTCCAGGGATCCGGAAACACCATATATTTT.

V is TRBV6-1 and J is TRBJ2-6; D remains unclear. Per germline, CDR1 MNHNS and CDR2 SASEGT. The CDR3 sequence is 13 residues long. V gave up 8 bases and J gave up 2 bases, with 7 bases separating them. The CDR3 spells CASLFAGANVLTF. For the CDR3, the DNA is TGTGCCAGCCTATTCGCTGGGGCCAACGTCCTGACTTTC.

The chain links TRBV6-6 to TRBJ1-2, with D possibly being TRBD1 (5 bases). There are 15 residues in the CDR3. CDR1 and CDR2 from the germline V gene are MNHNY and SVGAGI (reference sequence). Trimming left V 4 bases short and J 4 bases short, with 16 bases between. CDR3 in amino acids: CASSLQTGTVYGYTF. CDR3 sequence (DNA): TGTGCCAGCAGTTTGCAAACCGGGACGGTCTATGGCTACACCTTC.

This clone was detected a few times. The chain links TRBV12-5 to TRBJ2-3, with D perhaps matching TRBD2 (6 bases). Germline CDR1 and CDR2: LGHNT and FRNRAP. V gave up 2 bases and J gave up 6 bases, with 12 bases separating them. The length of the CDR3 is 14 residues. CDR3 nucleotide sequence: TGTGCTAGTGGTTTGACGGGAGTGGCCGATACGCAGTATTTT. Encoded protein: CASGLTGVADTQYF. The variable domain in full, completed from reference TRBV12-5 and TRBJ2-3, reads DARVTQTPRHKVTEMGQEVTMRCQPILGHNTVFWYRQTMMQGLELLAYFRNRAPLDDSGMPKDRFSAEMPDATLATLKIQPSEPRDSAVYFCASGLTGVADTQYFGPGTRLTVL.

This sequence joins TRBV7-3 and TRBJ2-5; 7 nucleotides line up with TRBD2. The junction had 10 bases not matched to a gene; V was cut back by 1 base and J by 2 bases. Per germline, CDR1 SGHTA and CDR2 FQGTGA. The length of the CDR3 is 17 residues. In DNA form, the CDR3 reads TGTGCCAGCAGCTTAAATGGGGCTAGCGGAGGTCAAGAGACCCAGTACTTC. Translated: CASSLNGASGGQETQYF.

This clone was seen just once. The chain joins TRBV5-8 to TRBJ1-6; a weak D match, TRBD1 (5 bases). CDR1 and CDR2 from the germline V gene are SGHTS and YDEGEE. CDR3 length: 17 amino acids. V was clipped by 0 bases and J by 5 bases, with 15 bases between them. DNA of the CDR3: TGTGCCAGCAGCTTGGTTACATCGACAGAAAATAATTCACCCCTCCACTTT. Protein: CASSLVTSTENNSPLHF.

CDR3 in amino acids: CASNSRGRDYGYTF. For the CDR3, the DNA is TGTGCCAGCAATAGTCGGGGACGTGACTATGGCTACACCTTC. The J gene is TRBJ1-2, the V gene TRBV27; tentatively, D is TRBD1 (5 bases). CDR3 length: 14 amino acids. V was trimmed by 7 bases and J by 3 bases, leaving 15 bases between them. Germline CDR1 and CDR2: MNHEY and SMNVEV (reference sequence).

This chain uses TRBV27 with TRBJ1-2; tentative D call: TRBD1 (6 bases). With 3 bases removed from V and 4 bases from J, the gap between germline ends came to 21 bases. From germline, CDR1 is MNHEY and CDR2 SMNVEV (reference sequence). There are 17 residues in the CDR3. CDR3 in DNA: TGTGCCAGCAGTTTGCACCCCTCAAATACAGGGCCCTATGGCTACACCTTC. Encoded protein: CASSLHPSNTGPYGYTF.

The chain uses TRBV6-6 and TRBJ2-3, with D maybe TRBD2 (5 bases). This CDR3 has 16 amino acids. Germline loops: CDR1 MNHNY, CDR2 SVGAGI (reference sequence). V gave up 5 bases and J gave up 0 bases, with 15 bases separating them. The CDR3 DNA sequence: TGTGCCAGCAGTAACCGGGATCCATCTAGCACAGATACGCAGTATTTT. It codes for CASSNRDPSSTDTQYF.

The J gene is TRBJ1-2, the V gene TRBV29-1; D ambiguous. V lost 1 base, J lost 2 bases, and 5 bases lay in between. The V gene's germline CDR1 is SQVTM and CDR2 ANQGSEA. This CDR3 is 12 amino acids long. The CDR3 sequence is CSVEGDNYGYTF. The CDR3 coding sequence is TGCAGCGTTGAAGGTGACAACTATGGCTACACCTTC.

The gene calls are TRBV11-2 and TRBJ2-3; TRBD2 matches at 10 bases. The CDR3 is 15 residues long. Germline V lookup: CDR1 SGHAT, CDR2 FQNNGV. The V gene end was trimmed by 7 bases and the J gene end by 5 bases; junction bases not matched to a gene: 9. CDR3 sequence: CASTSRLAGEDTQYF. CDR3 coding DNA: TGTGCCAGCACCTCACGGCTAGCGGGAGAAGATACGCAGTATTTT.

V usage is TRBV11-2 and J usage is TRBJ1-4, with 8 positions matching TRBD1. The CDR3 covers 15 residues. V was clipped by 1 base and J by 8 bases; unmatched bases: 6. The germline CDR1 and CDR2 sequences are SGHAT and FQNNGV. The CDR3 DNA reads as TGTGCCAGCAGCTTAGGGACAGGGATAGGAGAAAAACTGTTTTTT. Its translation: CASSLGTGIGEKLFF.

This clone was seen more than once but under ten times. This chain connects TRBV11-3 to TRBJ1-4, with TRBD1 identical over 8 bases. Germline values: CDR1 SGHNT, CDR2 YENEEA. The length of the CDR3 is 12 residues. Unmatched junction bases numbered 1, after V lost 5 bases and J lost 8 bases. CDR3 sequence reads: CASSGDREKLFF. The DNA of the CDR3 is TGTGCCAGCAGCGGGGACAGGGAAAAACTGTTTTTT. Combining the CDR3 with reference TRBV11-3 and TRBJ1-4 gives the whole variable domain EAGVVQSPRYKIIEKKQPVAFWCNPISGHNTLYWYLQNLGQGPELLIRYENEEAVDDSQLPKDRFSAERLKGVDSTLKIQPAELGDSAVYLCASSGDREKLFFGSGTQLSVL.

This chain links TRBV11-2 with TRBJ2-7, with 11 bases identical to TRBD2. This CDR3 has 14 residues. Germline V CDR1 and CDR2: SGHAT, FQNNGV. Germline trimming cut 5 bases from V and 5 bases from J; bases unmatched to any gene: 5. The CDR3 DNA follows: TGTGCCAGCAGCATTAGCGGGAGGGCCCACGAGCAGTACTTC. This encodes CASSISGRAHEQYF.

The V gene is TRBV6-1, the J gene TRBJ1-4; no clear D gene. This CDR3 has 13 amino acids. Trimming took 7 bases from V and 8 from J, leaving 14 bases between them. Germline V lookup: CDR1 MNHNS, CDR2 SASEGT. CDR3 protein: CASIRGSREKLFF. CDR3 nucleotides: TGTGCCAGCATTCGAGGGTCGAGAGAAAAACTGTTTTTT.

This clone was counted a single time. V and J are TRBV28 and TRBJ2-3; D perhaps matches TRBD1 (5 bases). This CDR3 is built from 17 residues. CDR1 is MDHEN and CDR2 is SYDVKM in the germline V gene. Between the trimmed V and J ends, which lost 5 bases and 0 bases, there was a span of 18 bases. CDR3 bases: TGTGCCAGCAGTCGGCAGGGTGGGCGCTTGAGCACAGATACGCAGTATTTT. Protein product: CASSRQGGRLSTDTQYF. Complete variable domain (other parts from reference TRBV28 and TRBJ2-3): DVKVTQSSRYLVKRTGEKVFLECVQDMDHENMFWYRQDPGLGLRLIYFSYDVKMKEKGDIPEGYSVSREKKERFSLILESASTNQTSMYLCASSRQGGRLSTDTQYFGPGTRLTVL.

The chain combines TRBV10-3 with TRBJ2-5; weak D call: TRBD2 (5 bases). The J call may be faulty, since TRBJ2-7 better matches the DNA end. The germline V gene has CDR1 ENHRY and CDR2 SYGVKD. The CDR3 consists of 13 residues. The CDR3 nucleotides read TGTGCCATCACTCCGGGCCCGGGGAACGAGCAGTACTTC. This codes for CAITPGPGNEQYF.

The chain has TRBV5-6 and TRBJ2-1; D might be TRBD1 (6 bases). CDR1 and CDR2 (germline): SGHDT, YYEEEE. CDR3 length: 15 amino acids. V was clipped by 2 bases and J by 5 bases, with 14 bases between them. In DNA, the CDR3 is TGTGCCAGCAGCTTTTGGTACAGGGTTAACAATGAGCAGTTCTTC. Encoded protein: CASSFWYRVNNEQFF.

The genes are TRBV2 and TRBJ2-2, with 13 nucleotides matching TRBD2. Germline CDR1 and CDR2: SNHLY and FYNNEI. With 8 bases clipped from V and 5 bases from J, the junction kept 5 bases outside the gene matches. This CDR3 has 15 residues. The CDR3 nucleotides are TGTGCCAGCGGACGACTAGCGGGAGGAACCGGGGAGCTGTTTTTT. Its protein product is CASGRLAGGTGELFF.

This clone was counted between two and nine times. The rearrangement uses TRBV5-1 and TRBJ2-3, with 7 positions matching TRBD1. Germline CDR1 reads SGHRS; CDR2 reads YFSETQ. Trimming took 7 bases from V and 0 from J; bases not matched to a gene: 2. This CDR3 has 13 amino acids. CDR3 nucleotide sequence: TGCGCCAGCGGGACAGCTAGCACAGATACGCAGTATTTT. This encodes CASGTASTDTQYF.

The chain is built from TRBV5-4 and TRBJ2-3; TRBD2 matches 15 bases. CDR3 length equals 18 residues. Per the germline V gene, CDR1 is SGHNT and CDR2 is YYREEE (reference sequence). Trimming at V came to 4 bases and at J to 0 bases, leaving 6 bases not matched to a gene. The CDR3 DNA is TGTGCCAGCAGCATCGGGACTAGCGGGAGGTCTAGCACAGATACGCAGTATTTT. This codes for CASSIGTSGRSSTDTQYF.

The chain has TRBV7-9 and TRBJ1-1, with TRBD1 matching 7 bases. Losses at the gene ends were 5 bases for V and 1 base for J; bases not matched to a gene: 16. The CDR3 consists of 18 residues. Germline CDR1 reads SEHNR; CDR2 reads FQNEAQ (reference sequence). CDR3 DNA: TGTGCCAGCAGCCCAATCCGACAGGGCGTACAATGGAACACTGAAGCTTTCTTT. Amino acids: CASSPIRQGVQWNTEAFF.

This clone was seen only once. The chain combines TRBV19 with TRBJ2-1; 8 bases are a match to TRBD2. CDR1 is LNHDA, CDR2 SQIVND, per germline (reference sequence). The CDR3 loop spans 15 amino acids. Trimming took 5 bases from V and 1 from J; bases not matched to a gene: 4. The CDR3 DNA is TGTGCCAGTAGTGATACTAGCGGATCCTACAATGAGCAGTTCTTC. Translated: CASSDTSGSYNEQFF.

V is TRBV2 and J is TRBJ2-1, with D tentatively TRBD1 or TRBD2 (6 bases each). CDR3 length equals 15 residues. Germline V gene sequence: CDR1 SNHLY, CDR2 FYNNEI. Trimming shortened V by 6 bases and J by 2 bases, and 14 bases separated the two germline ends. DNA for the CDR3: TGTGCCAGCAGGGACTATGGGGGCCCCTACAATGAGCAGTTCTTC. Amino acid sequence: CASRDYGGPYNEQFF. The full variable domain, rest sourced from reference TRBV2 and TRBJ2-1, is EPEVTQTPSHQVTQMGQEVILRCVPISNHLYFYWYRQILGQKVEFLVSFYNNEISEKSEIFDDQFSVERPDGSNFTLKIRSTKLEDSAMYFCASRDYGGPYNEQFFGPGTRLTVL.

This chain links TRBV5-6 with TRBJ2-1; D not certain. Germline V CDR1 and CDR2: SGHDT, YYEEEE. CDR3 size: 14 residues. Trimming took off 7 bases at V and 7 bases at J, with 18 bases between the two ends. The CDR3 is CASFRGEVKNEQFF. CDR3 nucleotide sequence: TGTGCCAGCTTCCGTGGGGAAGTGAAAAATGAGCAGTTCTTC.

The J gene is TRBJ2-1, the V gene TRBV5-1, with 13 bases identical to TRBD2. The CDR3 has 15 residues. Germline CDR1 SGHRS, CDR2 YFSETQ. The junction had 7 bases not matched to a gene; V was cut back by 7 bases and J by 6 bases. The CDR3: CASGNGLAGVNEQFF. The CDR3 coding sequence is TGCGCCAGCGGGAATGGACTAGCGGGAGTCAATGAGCAGTTCTTC. Filled out from reference TRBV5-1 and TRBJ2-1, the complete variable domain reads KAGVTQTPRYLIKTRGQQVTLSCSPISGHRSVSWYQQTPGQGLQFLFEYFSETQRNKGNFPGRFSGRQFSNSRSEMNVSTLELGDSALYLCASGNGLAGVNEQFFGPGTRLTVL.